Below, 3 T cell receptor beta chains from the same sample are listed, as sequenced in a study of blood T cell repertoires in COVID-19 (dated by TCRdb to the early 2020s). Libraries were prepared through the immunoSEQ multiplex PCR assay. TCRdb limited this immuneACCESS table to in-frame rearrangements with V and J called. A share of clones is missing; checked studies link under half to unresolved V genes, and the rest is unexplained. The sample data list around 200,000 clones, and over 75% of these were observed just once. The ten largest clones take up 15% to 20% of the sample. The specimen was peripheral blood. These receptors all stem from a person aged 70 to 85 with COVID-19, enrolled during active disease.

The CDR3 region is CASSLGQAGSGNTIYF. In nucleotides, the CDR3 is TGTGCCAGCAGCCTCGGACAGGCTGGCTCTGGAAACACCATATATTTT. This chain joins TRBV6-6 and TRBJ1-3, with 7 nucleotides matching TRBD1. The CDR3 is made up of 16 amino acids. In germline, CDR1 is MNHNY, CDR2 SVGAGI (reference sequence). Germline trimming cut 6 bases from V and 0 bases from J; bases unmatched to any gene: 8.

The rearrangement joins TRBV27 to TRBJ2-1, with 7 bases matching TRBD1. This CDR3 region has 13 residues. The V segment lost 9 bases and the J segment 4 bases; nucleotides outside the gene matches: 6. The germline CDR1 and CDR2 sequences are MNHEY and SMNVEV (reference sequence). This CDR3 is CASIKQGYNEQFF. The DNA of the CDR3 is TGTGCCAGTATTAAACAGGGGTACAATGAGCAGTTCTTC.

V and J are TRBV7-2 and TRBJ1-1, with a tentative D call TRBD1 (6 bases). CDR3 length: 15 residues. The germline V gene has CDR1 SGHTA and CDR2 FQGNSA. V lost 1 base to trimming and J lost 1 base, with 10 bases between them. The CDR3 reads CASSLGGPANTEAFF. CDR3 nucleotides: TGTGCCAGCAGCTTAGGGGGGCCAGCGAACACTGAAGCTTTCTTT. Full variable domain (remainder filled in from reference TRBV7-2 and TRBJ1-1): GAGVSQSPSNKVTEKGKDVELRCDPISGHTALYWYRQSLGQGLEFLIYFQGNSAPDKSGLPSDRFSAERTGGSVSTLTIQRTQQEDSAVYLCASSLGGPANTEAFFGQGTRLTVV.